Shown below are 13 T cell receptor beta chains from a single sample sequenced in a study of Graves' ophthalmopathy and Graves' hyperthyroidism. TCR beta CDR3 regions were amplified from RNA transcripts. RT-PCR was first run with HTBI primers, then multiplex PCR in a second round. MiXCR was run by TCRdb on the multiplex PCR reads, yielding one entry per CDR3 protein. The sample yields approximately 1.2 million distinct CDR3 sequences, 35% to 45% seen once. The sequenced sample consisted of peripheral blood or thyroid tissue (not recorded which). The receptors come from an adult man with Graves' hyperthyroidism.

V is TRBV6-2 or TRBV6-3 and J is TRBJ2-7, with 7 bases lining up with TRBD1. The CDR3 length is 16 residues. Germline V gene lookup returns CDR1 MNHEY and CDR2 SVGEGT. After removal of 5 bases from V and 6 bases from J, the junction contained 16 bases not matched to a gene. CDR3 sequence reads: CASSRLPTGVESEQYF. CDR3 nucleotides: TGTGCCAGCAGTCGCCTTCCCACAGGGGTGGAATCCGAGCAGTACTTC.

This clonotype was recorded a few times. This sequence may be a read error, since a much larger clone differs from it by one base. This chain joins TRBV7-2 and TRBJ2-6; D uncertain. This CDR3 contains 14 residues. Trimming cost V 3 bases and J 2 bases, with 5 bases left between them. Germline loops: CDR1 SGHTA, CDR2 FQGNSA. CDR3 in DNA: TGTGCCAGCAGCTTCCAGACTGGGGCCAACGTCCTGACTTTC. Translation gives CASSFQTGANVLTF.

This clonotype was seen many times. The chain links TRBV6-5 to TRBJ2-5, with D unresolved. The CDR3 has 13 amino acids. The germline V gene encodes CDR1 MNHEY and CDR2 SVGAGI. V was clipped by 6 bases and J by 4 bases, with 12 bases between them. The CDR3 sequence is CASSPAYRETQYF. The CDR3 DNA reads as TGTGCCAGCAGCCCTGCGTACCGAGAGACCCAGTACTTC.

The chain links TRBV24-1 to TRBJ1-5, with no clear D. CDR3 size: 14 residues. V was trimmed by 6 bases and J by 3 bases, leaving 11 bases between them. The V gene's germline CDR1 is KGHDR and CDR2 SFDVKD. The CDR3 DNA reads TGTGCCACCAGTCCTTACAGTGACAATCAGCCCCAGCATTTT. Amino acids: CATSPYSDNQPQHF.

This clonotype appeared a few times. V gene TRBV5-1 combines with J gene TRBJ1-2; D might be TRBD1 (6 bases). The length of the CDR3 is 14 residues. V shed 0 bases and J shed 5 bases, with 11 bases lying between them. CDR1 is SGHRS, CDR2 YFSETQ, per germline. The CDR3: CASSLGGARYGYTF. CDR3 bases: TGCGCCAGCAGCTTGGGGGGGGCTCGGTATGGCTACACCTTC.

This clonotype was observed many times. The chain uses TRBV20-1 and TRBJ1-6; D gene unclear. The CDR3 consists of 13 residues. The V end was cut by 1 base, the J end by 10 bases, with 11 bases between. Germline assignment: CDR1 DFQATT and CDR2 SNEGSKA (reference sequence). CDR3 sequence: CSARAEFGSPLHF. CDR3 coding DNA: TGCAGTGCTAGAGCCGAATTCGGATCACCCCTCCACTTT.

There are many counts of this clonotype. The V call is TRBV10-2, the J call TRBJ2-7; possible D gene TRBD1, 5 bases. V lost 8 bases, J lost 6 bases, and 17 bases lay in between. This CDR3 is 13 amino acids long. Germline CDR1 WSHSY, CDR2 SAAADI. The DNA of the CDR3 is TGCGCCAGCGAACTCACTCCTACAGGCGAGCAGTACTTC. Amino acid sequence: CASELTPTGEQYF.

With regard to this clonotype: The junction differs from germline at one of its ends, possibly a read error. This chain uses TRBV2 with TRBJ1-5, with D perhaps TRBD1 (5 bases). The CDR3 has 13 amino acids. The germline V gene encodes CDR1 SNHLY and CDR2 FYNNEI. CDR3 sequence: CAGSQGPNQPQHF. The CDR3 DNA sequence: TGTGCCGGCAGCCAGGGCCCCAATCAGCCCCAGCATTTT.

The chain recombines TRBV7-2 with TRBJ2-7; TRBD1 matches at 10 bases. Trimming cost V 5 bases and J 7 bases; bases outside gene matches: 8. CDR3 length: 14 amino acids. Germline V gene sequence: CDR1 SGHTA, CDR2 FQGNSA. CDR3 region: CASSIGQGVKEQYF. The CDR3 bases are TGTGCCAGCAGCATCGGACAGGGGGTGAAAGAGCAGTACTTC.

The J gene is TRBJ1-1, the V gene TRBV29-1, with D possibly matching TRBD1 (5 bases). V lost 1 base, J lost 1 base, and 7 bases lay in between. The germline V gene has CDR1 SQVTM and CDR2 ANQGSEA. CDR3 length equals 13 residues. The DNA for the CDR3 is TGCAGCGTTGAAGTTCAGGGGAACACTGAAGCTTTCTTT. As protein: CSVEVQGNTEAFF. Drawing the rest from reference TRBV29-1 and TRBJ1-1, the complete variable domain is SAVISQKPSRDICQRGTSLTIQCQVDSQVTMMFWYRQQPGQSLTLIATANQGSEATYESGFVIDKFPISRPNLTFSTLTVSNMSPEDSSIYLCSVEVQGNTEAFFGQGTRLTVV.

The J gene is TRBJ2-6, the V gene TRBV10-3; D is possibly TRBD1 (8 bases). Trimming shortened V by 11 bases and J by 4 bases, and 18 bases separated the two germline ends. CDR3 length: 15 amino acids. Germline CDR1 and CDR2: ENHRY and SYGVKD. The CDR3 here is CASQHRGGGANVLTF. The CDR3 bases are TGTGCCTCCCAGCACAGGGGGGGAGGGGCCAACGTCCTGACTTTC.

The sample holds many counts of this clonotype. V usage is TRBV29-1 and J usage is TRBJ2-2, with D unclear. Deletions cut 5 bases from V and 2 bases from J, with 12 bases between. The CDR3 covers 14 residues. In germline, CDR1 is SQVTM, CDR2 ANQGSEA. CDR3 DNA: TGCAGCGTTCCACGAGACGGTAACACCGGGGAGCTGTTTTTT. Translating gives CSVPRDGNTGELFF.

In this sample, this clonotype turned up many times. The rearrangement links TRBV10-3 to TRBJ1-5; tentative D call: TRBD1 (5 bases). V lost 8 bases, J lost 0 bases, and 8 bases lay in between. The CDR3 sequence is 13 residues long. Germline V lookup: CDR1 ENHRY, CDR2 SYGVKD. The CDR3 sequence: CAIGGVSNQPQHF. The CDR3 DNA follows: TGTGCCATCGGGGGGGTTAGCAATCAGCCCCAGCATTTT.